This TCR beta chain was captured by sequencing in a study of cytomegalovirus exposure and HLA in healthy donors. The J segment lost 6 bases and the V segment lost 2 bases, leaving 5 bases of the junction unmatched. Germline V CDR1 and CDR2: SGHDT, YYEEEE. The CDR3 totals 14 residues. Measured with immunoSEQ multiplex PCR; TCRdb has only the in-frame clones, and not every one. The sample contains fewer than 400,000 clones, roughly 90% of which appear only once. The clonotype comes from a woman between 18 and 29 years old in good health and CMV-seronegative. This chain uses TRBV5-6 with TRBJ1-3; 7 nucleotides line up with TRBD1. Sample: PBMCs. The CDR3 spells CASSFGTEENTIYF. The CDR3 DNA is TGTGCCAGCAGCTTCGGGACAGAGGAAAACACCATATATTTT.